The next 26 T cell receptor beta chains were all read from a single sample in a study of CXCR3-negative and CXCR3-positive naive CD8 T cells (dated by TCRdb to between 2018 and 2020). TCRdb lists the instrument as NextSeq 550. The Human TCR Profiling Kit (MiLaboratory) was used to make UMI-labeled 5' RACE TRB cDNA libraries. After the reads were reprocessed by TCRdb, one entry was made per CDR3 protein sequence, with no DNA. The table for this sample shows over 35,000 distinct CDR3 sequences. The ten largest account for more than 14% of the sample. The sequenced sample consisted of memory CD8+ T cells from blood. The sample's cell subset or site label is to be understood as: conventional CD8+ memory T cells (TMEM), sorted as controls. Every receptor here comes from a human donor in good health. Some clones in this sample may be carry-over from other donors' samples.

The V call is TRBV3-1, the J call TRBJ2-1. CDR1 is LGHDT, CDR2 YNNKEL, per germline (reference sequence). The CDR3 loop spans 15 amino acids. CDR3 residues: CASSPEVSSYNEQFF.

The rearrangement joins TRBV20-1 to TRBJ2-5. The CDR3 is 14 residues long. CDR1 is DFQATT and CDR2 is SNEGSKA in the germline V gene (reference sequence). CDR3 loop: CSARDVSDQETQYF.

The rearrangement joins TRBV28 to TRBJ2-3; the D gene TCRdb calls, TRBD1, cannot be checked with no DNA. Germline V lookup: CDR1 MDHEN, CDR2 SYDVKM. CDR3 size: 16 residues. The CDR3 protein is CASSLPPDRGPDTQYF.

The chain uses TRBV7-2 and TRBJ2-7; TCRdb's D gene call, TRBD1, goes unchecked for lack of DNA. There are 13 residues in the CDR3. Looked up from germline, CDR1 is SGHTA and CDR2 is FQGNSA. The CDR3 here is CASSSTPPGEQYF.

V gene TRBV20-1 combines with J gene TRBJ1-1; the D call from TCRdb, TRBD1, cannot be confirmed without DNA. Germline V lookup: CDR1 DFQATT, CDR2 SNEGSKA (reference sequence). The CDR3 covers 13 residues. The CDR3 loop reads CSARDLTGAEAFF.

This CDR3 reads CASSFLKETQYF. V gene TRBV13 combines with J gene TRBJ2-5. The germline V gene has CDR1 PRHDT and CDR2 FYEKMQ (reference sequence). The CDR3 spans 12 residues.

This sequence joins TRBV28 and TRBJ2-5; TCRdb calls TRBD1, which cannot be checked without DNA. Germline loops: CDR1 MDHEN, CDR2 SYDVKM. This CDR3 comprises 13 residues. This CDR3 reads CASLGQNEETQYF. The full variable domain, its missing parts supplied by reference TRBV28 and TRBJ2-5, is DVKVTQSSRYLVKRTGEKVFLECVQDMDHENMFWYRQDPGLGLRLIYFSYDVKMKEKGDIPEGYSVSREKKERFSLILESASTNQTSMYLCASLGQNEETQYFGPGTRLLVL.

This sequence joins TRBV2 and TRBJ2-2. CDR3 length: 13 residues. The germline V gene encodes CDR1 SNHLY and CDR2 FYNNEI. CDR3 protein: CASTVTSAGELFF.

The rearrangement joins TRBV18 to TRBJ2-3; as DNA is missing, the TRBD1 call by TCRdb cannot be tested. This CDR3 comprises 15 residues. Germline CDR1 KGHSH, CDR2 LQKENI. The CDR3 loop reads CASSQTGASTDTQYF.

The CDR3: CASSIAQGPENTGELFF. J is TRBJ2-2 and V is TRBV5-4; absent DNA, TCRdb's TRBD2 call cannot be checked. CDR1 and CDR2 (germline): SGHNT, YYREEE (reference sequence). This CDR3 contains 17 residues.

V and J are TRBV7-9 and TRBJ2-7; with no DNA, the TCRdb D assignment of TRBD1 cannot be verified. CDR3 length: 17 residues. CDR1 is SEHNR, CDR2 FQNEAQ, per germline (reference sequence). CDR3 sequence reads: CASSLSFDRAHSYEQYF.

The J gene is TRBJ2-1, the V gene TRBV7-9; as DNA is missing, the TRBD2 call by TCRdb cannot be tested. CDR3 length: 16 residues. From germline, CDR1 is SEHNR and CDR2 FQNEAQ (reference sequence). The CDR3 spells CASSTTSGLVEYEQFF.

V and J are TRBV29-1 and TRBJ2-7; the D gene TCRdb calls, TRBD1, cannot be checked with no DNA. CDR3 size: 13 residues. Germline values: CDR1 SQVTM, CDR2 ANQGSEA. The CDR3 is CNVPGVVQSEQYF.

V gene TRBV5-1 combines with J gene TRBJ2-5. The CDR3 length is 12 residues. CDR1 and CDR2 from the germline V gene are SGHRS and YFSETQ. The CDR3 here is CASSLREETQYF.

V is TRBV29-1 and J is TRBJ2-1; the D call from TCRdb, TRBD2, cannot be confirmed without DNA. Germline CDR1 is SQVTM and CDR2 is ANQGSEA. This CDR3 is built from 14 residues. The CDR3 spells CSVSSSAGYNEQFF.

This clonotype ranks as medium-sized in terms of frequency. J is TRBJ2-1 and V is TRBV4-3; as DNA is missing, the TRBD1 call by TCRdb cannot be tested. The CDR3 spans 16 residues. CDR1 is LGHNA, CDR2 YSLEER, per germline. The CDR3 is CASSQDRDSSYNEQFF.

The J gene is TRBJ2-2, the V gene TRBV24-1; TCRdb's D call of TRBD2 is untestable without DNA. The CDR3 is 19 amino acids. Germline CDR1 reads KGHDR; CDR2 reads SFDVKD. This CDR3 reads CATSDLGTSGGPNTGELFF.

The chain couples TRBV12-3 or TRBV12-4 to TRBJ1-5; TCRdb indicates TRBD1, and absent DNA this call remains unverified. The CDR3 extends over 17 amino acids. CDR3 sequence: CASTSTTGAGGNPPQHF.

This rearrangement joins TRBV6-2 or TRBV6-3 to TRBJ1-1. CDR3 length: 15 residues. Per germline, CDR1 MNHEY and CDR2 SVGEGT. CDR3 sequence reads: CASNHLRARDYEAFF.

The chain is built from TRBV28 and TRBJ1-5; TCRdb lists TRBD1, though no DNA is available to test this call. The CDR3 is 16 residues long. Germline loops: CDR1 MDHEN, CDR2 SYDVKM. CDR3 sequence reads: CASSLRTDDSNQPQHF.

This chain's CDR3 is CASSLASLTGELFF. The chain is built from TRBV12-3 or TRBV12-4 and TRBJ2-2. The CDR3 covers 14 residues.

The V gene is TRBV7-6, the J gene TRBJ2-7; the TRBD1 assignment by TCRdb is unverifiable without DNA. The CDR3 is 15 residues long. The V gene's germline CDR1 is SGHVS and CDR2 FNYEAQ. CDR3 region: CASSLEGTASYEQYF.

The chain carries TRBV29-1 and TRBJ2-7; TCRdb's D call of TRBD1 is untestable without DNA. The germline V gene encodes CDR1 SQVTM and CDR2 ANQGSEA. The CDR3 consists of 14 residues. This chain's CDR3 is CSVDGDRGSYEQYF.

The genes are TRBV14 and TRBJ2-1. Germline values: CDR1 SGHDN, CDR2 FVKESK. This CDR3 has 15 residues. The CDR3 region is CASSQTGDLYNEQFF.

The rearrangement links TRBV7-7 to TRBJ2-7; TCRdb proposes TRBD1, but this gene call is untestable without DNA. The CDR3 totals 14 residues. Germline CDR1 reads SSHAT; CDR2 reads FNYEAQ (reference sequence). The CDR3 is CASSLARGNYEQYF. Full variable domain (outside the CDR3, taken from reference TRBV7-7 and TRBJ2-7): GAGVSQSPRYKVTKRGQDVTLRCDPISSHATLYWYQQALGQGPEFLTYFNYEAQPDKSGLPSDRFSAERPEGSISTLTIQRTEQRDSAMYRCASSLARGNYEQYFGPGTRLTVT.

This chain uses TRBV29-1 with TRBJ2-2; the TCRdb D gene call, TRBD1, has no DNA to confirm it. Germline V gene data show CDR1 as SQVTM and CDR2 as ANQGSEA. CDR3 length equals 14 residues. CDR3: CSVAGDRLTGELFF.